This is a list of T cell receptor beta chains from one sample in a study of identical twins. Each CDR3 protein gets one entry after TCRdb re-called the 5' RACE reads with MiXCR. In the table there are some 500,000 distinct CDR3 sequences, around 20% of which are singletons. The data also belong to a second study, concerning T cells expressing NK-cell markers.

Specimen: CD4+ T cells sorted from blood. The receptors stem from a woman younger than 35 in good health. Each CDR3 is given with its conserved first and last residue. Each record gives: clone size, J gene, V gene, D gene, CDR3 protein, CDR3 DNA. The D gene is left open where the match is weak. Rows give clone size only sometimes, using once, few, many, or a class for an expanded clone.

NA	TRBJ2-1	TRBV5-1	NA	CASSLDQNSYNEQFF	TGCGCCAGCAGCTTAGACCAGAACTCCTACAATGAGCAGTTCTTC
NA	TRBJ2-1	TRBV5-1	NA	CASSPYVSRNNEQFF	TGCGCCAGCAGCCCCTACGTCTCACGCAACAATGAGCAGTTCTTC
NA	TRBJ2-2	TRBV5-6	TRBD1	CASIWTGGPTGELFF	TGTGCCAGCATTTGGACAGGGGGACCCACCGGGGAGCTGTTTTTT
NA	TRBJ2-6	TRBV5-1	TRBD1	CASRQTGDGANVLTF	TGCGCCAGCAGGCAAACAGGGGACGGGGCCAACGTCCTGACTTTC
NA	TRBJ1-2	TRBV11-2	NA	CASSPPTGSDYGYTF	TGTGCCAGCAGCCCCCCCACAGGGTCTGACTATGGCTACACCTTC
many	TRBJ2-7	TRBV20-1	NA	CSARDLTNPYEQYF	TGCAGTGCTAGAGATCTAACCAACCCCTACGAGCAGTACTTC
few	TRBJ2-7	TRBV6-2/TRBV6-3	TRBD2	CASSLNLAGGPYEQYF	TGTGCCAGCAGCCTCAATCTAGCGGGAGGCCCCTACGAGCAGTACTTC
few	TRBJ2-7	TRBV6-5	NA	CASSYGVSYEQYF	TGTGCCAGCAGTTACGGGGTCTCCTACGAGCAGTACTTC
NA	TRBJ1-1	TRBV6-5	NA	CASSSTENTEAFF	TGTGCCAGCAGTTCGACAGAGAACACTGAAGCTTTCTTT
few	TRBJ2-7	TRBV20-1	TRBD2	CSAVPGLAYTYEQYF	TGCAGTGCTGTCCCGGGACTAGCGTATACCTACGAGCAGTACTTC
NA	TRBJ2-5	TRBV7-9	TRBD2	CASRVTSAVETQYF	TGTGCCAGCAGGGTAACTAGCGCGGTAGAGACCCAGTACTTC
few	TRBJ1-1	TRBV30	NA	CAWSVGAGNTEAFF	TGTGCCTGGAGTGTAGGAGCGGGTAACACTGAAGCTTTCTTT
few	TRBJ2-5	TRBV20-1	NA	CSAGRTSQETQYF	TGCAGTGCTGGGCGGACCTCCCAAGAGACCCAGTACTTC
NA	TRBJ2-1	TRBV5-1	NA	CASSLGGPLYNEQFF	TGCGCCAGCAGCTTAGGGGGACCCTTGTACAATGAGCAGTTCTTC
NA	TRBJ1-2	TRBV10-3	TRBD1	CAIVPGQGSYGYTF	TGTGCCATTGTGCCGGGACAGGGATCCTATGGCTACACCTTC
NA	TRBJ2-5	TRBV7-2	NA	CASSPRLQIETQYF	TGTGCCAGCAGCCCAAGACTGCAGATAGAGACCCAGTACTTC
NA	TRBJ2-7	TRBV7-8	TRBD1	CASSFDGQAYEQYF	TGTGCCAGCAGCTTCGACGGACAGGCGTACGAGCAGTACTTC
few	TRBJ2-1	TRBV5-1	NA	CASTPGTAGDEQFF	TGCGCCAGTACTCCCGGGACAGCGGGGGATGAGCAGTTCTTC
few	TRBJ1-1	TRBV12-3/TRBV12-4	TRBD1	CASIKQGVGTEAFF	TGTGCCAGCATCAAACAGGGGGTAGGAACTGAAGCTTTCTTT
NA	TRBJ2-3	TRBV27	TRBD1	CASSTRQGSTDTQYF	TGTGCCAGCAGTACCCGACAGGGTAGCACAGATACGCAGTATTTT
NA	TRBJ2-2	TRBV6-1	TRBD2	CASSEVLPALAGSTGELFF	TGTGCCAGCAGTGAAGTCCTCCCTGCGTTAGCGGGGAGCACCGGGGAGCTGTTTTTT
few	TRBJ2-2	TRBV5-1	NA	CASSLIRGPGELFF	TGCGCCAGCAGCTTGATTCGGGGCCCCGGGGAGCTGTTTTTT
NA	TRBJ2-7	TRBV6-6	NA	CASSYNRFPSYF	TGTGCCAGCAGTTATAACAGATTCCCCTCTTACTTC
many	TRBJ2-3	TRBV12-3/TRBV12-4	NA	CASSLIPDTQYF	TGTGCCAGCAGTTTAATCCCAGATACGCAGTATTTT
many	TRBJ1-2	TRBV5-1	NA	CASSGEYGYTF	TGCGCCAGCTCTGGGGAGTATGGCTACACCTTC
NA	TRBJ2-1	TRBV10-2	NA	CAMTPKGGSYNEQFF	TGCGCCATGACGCCCAAGGGGGGTTCCTACAATGAGCAGTTCTTC
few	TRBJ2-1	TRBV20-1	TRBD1	CSARGQVDEQFF	TGCAGTGCTAGGGGACAGGTGGATGAGCAGTTCTTC